Below are 3 T cell receptor beta chains sequenced from a single sample in a study of CD8+CD57+ T cells in acquired aplastic anemia. Researchers used genomic DNA as the template to profile TCR beta VDJ and CDR3. TCRdb reprocessed the reads with MiXCR, giving one entry per CDR3 protein. The sample records about 150,000 distinct CDR3 sequences, approximately 52% being singletons. Only patients with CD8+CD57+ cell expansion on flow cytometry were chosen for sequencing. Sequencing input: sorted CD4+, CD8+, or CD8+CD57+ T cells (not recorded which) from PBMCs. The receptors derive from a human donor with aplastic anemia.

This clonotype was picked up one time. V is TRBV24-1 and J is TRBJ2-6; possible D gene TRBD1, 6 bases. The CDR3 loop spans 17 amino acids. V lost 7 bases to trimming and J lost 2 bases, with 17 bases between them. Germline CDR1 is KGHDR and CDR2 is SFDVKD. CDR3 in amino acids: CATSAPSGEAGANVLTF. The CDR3 DNA sequence: TGTGCCACCAGCGCGCCATCAGGGGAAGCTGGGGCCAACGTCCTGACTTTC.

J is TRBJ1-2 and V is TRBV6-1, with 8 nucleotides matching TRBD1. From germline, CDR1 is MNHNS and CDR2 SASEGT. J lost 5 bases, V lost 3 bases, and 5 bases had no gene match. This CDR3 comprises 14 residues. The chain's CDR3 is CASSEVQGAYGYTF. CDR3 sequence (DNA): TGTGCCAGCAGTGAGGTCCAGGGGGCGTATGGCTACACCTTC.

This clonotype was counted many times. The V call is TRBV19, the J call TRBJ2-5, with 11 bases identical to TRBD1. With 4 bases clipped from V and 3 bases from J, the junction kept 7 bases outside the gene matches. CDR1 LNHDA and CDR2 SQIVND come from the germline V gene (reference sequence). The CDR3 has 16 amino acids. CDR3: CASSNRRGQGEETQYF. The CDR3 bases are TGTGCCAGTAGTAACCGCCGGGGACAGGGGGAAGAGACCCAGTACTTC. Together with reference TRBV19 and TRBJ2-5, the CDR3 gives the full variable domain: DGGITQSPKYLFRKEGQNVTLSCEQNLNHDAMYWYRQDPGQGLRLIYYSQIVNDFQKGDIAEGYSVSREKKESFPLTVTSAQKNPTAFYLCASSNRRGQGEETQYFGPGTRLLVL.